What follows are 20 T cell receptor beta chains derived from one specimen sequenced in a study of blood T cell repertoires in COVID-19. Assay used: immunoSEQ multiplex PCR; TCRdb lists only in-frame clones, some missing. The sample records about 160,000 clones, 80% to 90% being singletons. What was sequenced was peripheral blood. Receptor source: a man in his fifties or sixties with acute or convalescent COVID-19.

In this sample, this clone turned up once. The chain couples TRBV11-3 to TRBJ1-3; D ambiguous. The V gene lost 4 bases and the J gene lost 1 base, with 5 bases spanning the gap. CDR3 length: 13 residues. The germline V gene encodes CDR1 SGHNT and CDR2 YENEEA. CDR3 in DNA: TGTGCCAGCAGCTCACATTCTGGAAACACCATATATTTT. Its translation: CASSSHSGNTIYF.

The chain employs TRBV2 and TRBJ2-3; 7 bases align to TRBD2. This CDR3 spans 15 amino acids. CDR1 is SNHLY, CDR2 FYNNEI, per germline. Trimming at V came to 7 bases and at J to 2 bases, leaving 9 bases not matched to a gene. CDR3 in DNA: TGTGCCAGCAAAGTTACGGGGGGATTCACAGATACGCAGTATTTT. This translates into CASKVTGGFTDTQYF.

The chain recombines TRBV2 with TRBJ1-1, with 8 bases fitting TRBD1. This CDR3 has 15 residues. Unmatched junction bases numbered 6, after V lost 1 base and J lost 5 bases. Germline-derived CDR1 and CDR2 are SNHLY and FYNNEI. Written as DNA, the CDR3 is TGTGCCAGCAGTGAAGGCAGGGGGCAGGGGACTGAAGCTTTCTTT. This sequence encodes CASSEGRGQGTEAFF. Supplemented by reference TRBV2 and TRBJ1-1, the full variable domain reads EPEVTQTPSHQVTQMGQEVILRCVPISNHLYFYWYRQILGQKVEFLVSFYNNEISEKSEIFDDQFSVERPDGSNFTLKIRSTKLEDSAMYFCASSEGRGQGTEAFFGQGTRLTVV.

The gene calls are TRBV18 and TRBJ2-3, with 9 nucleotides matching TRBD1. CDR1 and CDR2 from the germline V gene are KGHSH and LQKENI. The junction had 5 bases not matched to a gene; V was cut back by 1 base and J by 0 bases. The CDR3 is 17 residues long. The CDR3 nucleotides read TGTGCCAGCTCACCACGGACAGGGGTCGGCAGCACAGATACGCAGTATTTT. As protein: CASSPRTGVGSTDTQYF.

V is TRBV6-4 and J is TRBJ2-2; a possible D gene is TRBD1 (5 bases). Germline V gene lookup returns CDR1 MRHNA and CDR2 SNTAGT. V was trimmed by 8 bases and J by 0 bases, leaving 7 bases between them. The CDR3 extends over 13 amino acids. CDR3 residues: CASRTTNTGELFF. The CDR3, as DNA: TGTGCCAGCCGGACAACGAACACCGGGGAGCTGTTTTTT.

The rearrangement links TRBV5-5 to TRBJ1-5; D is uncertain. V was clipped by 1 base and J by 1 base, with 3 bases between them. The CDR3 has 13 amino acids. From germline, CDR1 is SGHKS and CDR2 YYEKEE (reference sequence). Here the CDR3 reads CASSLLSNQPQHF. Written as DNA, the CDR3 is TGTGCCAGCAGCTTGCTCAGCAATCAGCCCCAGCATTTT.

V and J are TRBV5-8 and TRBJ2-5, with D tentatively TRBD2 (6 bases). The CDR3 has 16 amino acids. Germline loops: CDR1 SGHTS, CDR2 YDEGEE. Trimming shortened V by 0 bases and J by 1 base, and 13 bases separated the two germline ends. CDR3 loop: CASSLVAREAQETQYF. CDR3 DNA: TGTGCCAGCAGCTTGGTGGCCAGGGAGGCCCAAGAGACCCAGTACTTC.

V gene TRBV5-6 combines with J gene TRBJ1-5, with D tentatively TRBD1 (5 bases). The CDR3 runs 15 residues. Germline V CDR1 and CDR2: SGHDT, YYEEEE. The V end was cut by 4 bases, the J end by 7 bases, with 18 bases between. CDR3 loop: CASSETQGRGQPQHF. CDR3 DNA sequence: TGTGCCAGCAGCGAGACCCAGGGCCGAGGACAGCCCCAGCATTTT.

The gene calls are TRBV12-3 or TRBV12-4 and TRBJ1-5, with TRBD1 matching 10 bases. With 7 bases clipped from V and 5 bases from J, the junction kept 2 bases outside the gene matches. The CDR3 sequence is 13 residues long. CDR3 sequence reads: CASKTGGHQPQHF. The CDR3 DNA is TGTGCCAGCAAGACAGGGGGCCATCAGCCCCAGCATTTT.

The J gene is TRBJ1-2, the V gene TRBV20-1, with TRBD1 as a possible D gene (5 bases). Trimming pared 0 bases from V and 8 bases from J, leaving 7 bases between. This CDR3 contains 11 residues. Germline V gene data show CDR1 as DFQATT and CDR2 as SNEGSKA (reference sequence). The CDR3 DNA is TGCAGTGCTAGAGATGACAGCGGCTACACCTTC. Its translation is CSARDDSGYTF.

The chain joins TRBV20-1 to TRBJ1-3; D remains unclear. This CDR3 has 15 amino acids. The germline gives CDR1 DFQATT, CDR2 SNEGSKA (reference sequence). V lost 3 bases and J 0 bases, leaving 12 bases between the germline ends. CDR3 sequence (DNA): TGCAGTGCTAGTAGCGACCCAGCCTCTGGAAACACCATATATTTT. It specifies CSASSDPASGNTIYF.

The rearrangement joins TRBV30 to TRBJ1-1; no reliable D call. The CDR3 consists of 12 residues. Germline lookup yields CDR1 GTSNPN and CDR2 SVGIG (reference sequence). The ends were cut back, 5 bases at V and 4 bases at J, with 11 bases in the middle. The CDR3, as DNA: TGTGCCTGGGGGAGGGAGCCCACTGAAGCTTTCTTT. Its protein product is CAWGREPTEAFF. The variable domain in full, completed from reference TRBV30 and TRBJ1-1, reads SQTIHQWPATLVQPVGSPLSLECTVEGTSNPNLYWYRQAAGRGLQLLFYSVGIGQISSEVPQNLSASRPQDRQFILSSKKLLLSDSGFYLCAWGREPTEAFFGQGTRLTVV.

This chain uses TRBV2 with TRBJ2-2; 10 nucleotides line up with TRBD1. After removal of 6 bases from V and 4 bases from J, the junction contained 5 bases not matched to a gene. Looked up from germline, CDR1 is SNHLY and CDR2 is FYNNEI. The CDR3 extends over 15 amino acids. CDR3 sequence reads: CASRRDRGTTGELFF. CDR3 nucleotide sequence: TGTGCCAGCAGGAGGGACAGGGGTACCACCGGGGAGCTGTTTTTT.

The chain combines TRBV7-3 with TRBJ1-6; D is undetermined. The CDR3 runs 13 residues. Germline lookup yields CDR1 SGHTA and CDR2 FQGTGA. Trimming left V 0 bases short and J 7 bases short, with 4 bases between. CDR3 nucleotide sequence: TGTGCCAGCAGCTTAACCCGGAATTCACCCCTCCACTTT. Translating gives CASSLTRNSPLHF.

This chain's CDR3 is CASSQYSGGALTDTQYF. The CDR3 coding sequence is TGTGCCAGCAGCCAATATAGCGGGGGGGCCCTCACAGATACGCAGTATTTT. This sequence joins TRBV4-2 and TRBJ2-3, with 11 bases matching TRBD2. V trimming: 2 bases; J trimming: 2 bases; junction bases outside the gene matches: 6. The CDR3 has 17 amino acids. Germline CDR1 and CDR2: LGHNA and YNFKEQ.

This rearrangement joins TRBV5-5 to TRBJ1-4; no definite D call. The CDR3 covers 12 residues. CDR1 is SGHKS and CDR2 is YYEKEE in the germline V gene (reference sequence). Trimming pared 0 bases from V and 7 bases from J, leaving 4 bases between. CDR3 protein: CASSLDFEKLFF. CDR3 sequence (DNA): TGTGCCAGCAGCTTGGACTTTGAAAAACTGTTTTTT.

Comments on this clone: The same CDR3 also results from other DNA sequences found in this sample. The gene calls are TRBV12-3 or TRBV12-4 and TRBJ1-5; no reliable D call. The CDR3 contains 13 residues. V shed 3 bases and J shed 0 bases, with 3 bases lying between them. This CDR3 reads CASSFLSNQPQHF. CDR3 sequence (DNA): TGTGCCAGCAGTTTTCTTAGCAATCAGCCCCAGCATTTT.

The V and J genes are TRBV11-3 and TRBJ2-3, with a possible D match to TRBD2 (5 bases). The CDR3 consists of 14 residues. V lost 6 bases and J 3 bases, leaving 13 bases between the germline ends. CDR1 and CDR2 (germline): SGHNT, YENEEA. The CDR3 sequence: CASRSSGMTDTQYF. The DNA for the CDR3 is TGTGCCAGCAGGTCCTCGGGAATGACAGATACGCAGTATTTT.

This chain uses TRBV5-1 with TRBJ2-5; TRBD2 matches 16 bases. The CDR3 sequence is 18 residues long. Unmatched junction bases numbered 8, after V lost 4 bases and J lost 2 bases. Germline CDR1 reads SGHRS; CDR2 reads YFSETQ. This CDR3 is CASSTGLAGGPRQETQYF. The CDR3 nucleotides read TGCGCCAGCAGCACGGGACTAGCGGGGGGGCCTCGGCAAGAGACCCAGTACTTC.

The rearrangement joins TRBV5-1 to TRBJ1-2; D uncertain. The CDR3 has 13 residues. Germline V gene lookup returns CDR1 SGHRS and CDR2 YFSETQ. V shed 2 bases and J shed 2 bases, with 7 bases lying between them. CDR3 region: CASSFDKNYGYTF. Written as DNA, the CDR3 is TGCGCCAGCAGCTTCGACAAAAACTATGGCTACACCTTC.